These 4 T cell receptor beta chains originate from one sample sequenced in a study of TIL therapy for anti-PD-1-resistant metastatic lung cancer. This was the immunoSEQ v3 assay. Using immunoSEQ multiplex PCR, the repertoire was profiled, and TCRdb retains in-frame clones only, with some absent. The sample holds some 6,300 clones, over 65% seen once. Indicated time point: pre-treatment sample, taken before nivolumab and TIL therapy. Tumor tissue came from excised metastases, mostly pleural nodules or supraclavicular lymph nodes. Here the sequenced sample was tumor tissue, taken at baseline. All receptors come from a person aged 25-85 years with non-small cell lung cancer.

The CDR3 nucleotides are TGTGCCTGGAGAGCGGGAGCTTTGTACGAGCAGTACTTC. As protein: CAWRAGALYEQYF. The chain joins TRBV30 to TRBJ2-7; TRBD2 matches 8 bases. Losses at the gene ends were 3 bases for V and 4 bases for J; bases not matched to a gene: 5. From germline, CDR1 is GTSNPN and CDR2 SVGIG (reference sequence). This CDR3 has 13 amino acids.

The CDR3: CASSLQGLSTDTQYF. The CDR3 coding sequence is TGCGCCAGCAGCTTACAAGGACTATCCACAGATACGCAGTATTTT. J is TRBJ2-3 and V is TRBV4-1; possible D gene TRBD2, 6 bases. CDR3 size: 15 residues. V was shortened by 5 bases and J by 2 bases, with 14 bases between the two germline ends. Germline V gene lookup returns CDR1 MGHRA and CDR2 YSYEKL.

This rearrangement joins TRBV7-6 to TRBJ2-3, with D perhaps given as TRBD1 or TRBD2 (5 bases each). This CDR3 region has 13 residues. The V and J ends lost 1 base and 9 bases respectively, with 11 bases between them. Germline V gene data show CDR1 as SGHVS and CDR2 as FNYEAQ. The DNA for the CDR3 is TGTGCCAGCAGCTTAGACCTGGGGACGACGCAGTATTTT. Amino acids: CASSLDLGTTQYF. The whole variable domain, filled in from reference TRBV7-6 and TRBJ2-3, reads GAGVSQSPRYKVTKRGQDVALRCDPISGHVSLYWYRQALGQGPEFLTYFNYEAQQDKSGLPNDRFSAERPEGSISTLTIQRTEQRDSAMYRCASSLDLGTTQYFGPGTRLTVL.

This chain uses TRBV24-1 with TRBJ2-1; 11 bases fit TRBD1. V gave up 7 bases and J gave up 6 bases; unmatched junction bases: 1. The CDR3 has 13 amino acids. Per germline, CDR1 KGHDR and CDR2 SFDVKD. The CDR3 sequence is CATRDRGLNEQFF. For the CDR3, the DNA is TGTGCCACCAGGGACAGGGGGCTCAATGAGCAGTTCTTC.